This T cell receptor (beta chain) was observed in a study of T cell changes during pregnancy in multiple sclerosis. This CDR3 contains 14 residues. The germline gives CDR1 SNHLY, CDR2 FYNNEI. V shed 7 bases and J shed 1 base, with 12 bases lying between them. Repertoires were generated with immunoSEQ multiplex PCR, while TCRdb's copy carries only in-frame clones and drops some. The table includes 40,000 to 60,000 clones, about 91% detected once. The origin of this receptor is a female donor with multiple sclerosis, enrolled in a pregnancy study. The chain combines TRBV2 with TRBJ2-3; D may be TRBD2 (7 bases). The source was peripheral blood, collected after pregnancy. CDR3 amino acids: CASKGGGGTDTQYF. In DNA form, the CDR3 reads TGTGCCAGCAAGGGGGGGGGAGGCACAGATACGCAGTATTTT.